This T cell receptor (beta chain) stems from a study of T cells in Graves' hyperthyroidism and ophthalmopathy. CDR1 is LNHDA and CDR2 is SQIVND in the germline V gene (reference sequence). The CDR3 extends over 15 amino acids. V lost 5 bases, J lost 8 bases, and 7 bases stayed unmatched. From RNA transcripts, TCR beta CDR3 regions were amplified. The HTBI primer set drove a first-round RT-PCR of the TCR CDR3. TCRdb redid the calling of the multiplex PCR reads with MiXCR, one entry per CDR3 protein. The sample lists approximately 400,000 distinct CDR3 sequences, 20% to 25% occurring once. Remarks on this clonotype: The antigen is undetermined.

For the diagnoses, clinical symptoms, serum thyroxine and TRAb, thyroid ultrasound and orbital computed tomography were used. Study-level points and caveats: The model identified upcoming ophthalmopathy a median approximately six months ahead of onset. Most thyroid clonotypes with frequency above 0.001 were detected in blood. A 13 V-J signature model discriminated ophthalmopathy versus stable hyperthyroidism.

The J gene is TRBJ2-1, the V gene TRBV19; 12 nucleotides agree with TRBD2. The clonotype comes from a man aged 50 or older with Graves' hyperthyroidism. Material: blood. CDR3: CASSYRLAGGDEQFF. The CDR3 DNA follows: TGTGCCAGTAGTTATCGCCTAGCGGGAGGGGATGAGCAGTTCTTC.